The 10 T cell receptor beta chains given below trace back to one sample, sequenced in a study of blood T cell repertoires in COVID-19. Assay used: immunoSEQ multiplex PCR; TCRdb lists only in-frame clones, some missing. The sample lists more than 250,000 clones, about nine tenths seen once, with roughly 6% in the top ten. The sample taken for sequencing was peripheral blood. The source is a woman aged 45-59 years with COVID-19, enrolled during active disease.

The V call is TRBV7-2, the J call TRBJ1-3, with D uncertain. Germline V gene sequence: CDR1 SGHTA, CDR2 FQGNSA. V was clipped by 6 bases and J by 0 bases, with 9 bases between them. The length of the CDR3 is 14 residues. The CDR3 coding sequence is TGTGCCAGCAGTCACGTTAGCTCTGGAAACACCATATATTTT. Encoded protein: CASSHVSSGNTIYF.

CDR3 sequence (DNA): TGTGCCAGCAGCCAAGGGACAGACGTCGATGAGCAGTTCTTC. Protein product: CASSQGTDVDEQFF. The chain carries TRBV3-1 (or the pseudogene TRBV3-2) and TRBJ2-1; a possible D gene is TRBD1 (6 bases). V shed 1 base and J shed 8 bases, with 12 bases lying between them. CDR1 is LGHDT, CDR2 YNNKEL, per germline (reference sequence). This CDR3 has 14 amino acids.

V usage is TRBV19 and J usage is TRBJ1-1; tentative D call: TRBD1 (6 bases). This CDR3 contains 13 residues. Trimming removed 6 bases at V and 3 bases at J, with 11 bases between. Germline lookup yields CDR1 LNHDA and CDR2 SQIVND (reference sequence). The CDR3 DNA follows: TGTGCCAGTAGCGTAGGGGGTCACACTGAAGCTTTCTTT. Its protein is CASSVGGHTEAFF.

The gene calls are TRBV27 and TRBJ2-5; D is unclear. In germline, CDR1 is MNHEY, CDR2 SMNVEV (reference sequence). This CDR3 comprises 13 residues. V was shortened by 7 bases and J by 1 base, with 10 bases between the two germline ends. The CDR3, as DNA: TGTGCCAGCACCCCCCAGGCCCAAGAGACCCAGTACTTC. Residues: CASTPQAQETQYF.

This chain joins TRBV10-1 and TRBJ2-5, with a weak D call TRBD2 (6 bases). The CDR3 spans 14 residues. V lost 3 bases and J lost 6, with 14 bases in between. CDR1 is WNHNN, CDR2 SYGVQD, per germline (reference sequence). The CDR3 sequence: CASSEGGLPKTQYF. As DNA, the CDR3 is TGCGCCAGCAGTGAAGGTGGACTACCTAAGACCCAGTACTTC.

The CDR3 DNA sequence: TGTGCCAGCAGCGGGGGGGCCTGGAACTACAATGAGCAGTTCTTC. Translated, it gives CASSGGAWNYNEQFF. This chain uses TRBV5-4 with TRBJ2-1; the D gene is possibly TRBD2 (7 bases). V lost 4 bases to trimming and J lost 3 bases, with 14 bases between them. The CDR3 spans 15 residues. Per the germline V gene, CDR1 is SGHNT and CDR2 is YYREEE (reference sequence).

The chain employs TRBV19 and TRBJ1-2; weak D call: TRBD1 (5 bases). The CDR3 length is 16 residues. Trimming stripped 6 bases from V and 5 bases from J, with 22 bases between. The germline V gene encodes CDR1 LNHDA and CDR2 SQIVND (reference sequence). DNA for the CDR3: TGTGCCAGTAGCAAATTAGACAGCAGATCACCATATGGCTACACCTTC. It translates to CASSKLDSRSPYGYTF.

The V and J genes are TRBV5-1 and TRBJ1-2; tentatively, D is TRBD1 (5 bases). Germline assignment: CDR1 SGHRS and CDR2 YFSETQ. The CDR3 runs to 15 residues. V was shortened by 0 bases and J by 6 bases, with 15 bases between the two germline ends. The CDR3 DNA is TGCGCCAGCAGCTTGGGGCCCTCCCTAGGGGATGGCTACACCTTC. Translated: CASSLGPSLGDGYTF.

To note about this clone: Other DNA sequences in this specimen translate into the identical CDR3. The J gene is TRBJ1-1, the V gene TRBV7-2, with D possibly matching TRBD1 (6 bases). Germline CDR1 is SGHTA and CDR2 is FQGNSA. V gave up 3 bases and J gave up 4 bases, with 9 bases separating them. This CDR3 is built from 13 residues. The CDR3 spells CASSFRGGTEAFF. CDR3 sequence (DNA): TGTGCCAGCAGCTTCAGAGGGGGCACTGAAGCTTTCTTT.

The J gene is TRBJ1-2, the V gene TRBV19, with 10 bases that match TRBD1. The ends lost 6 bases at V and 4 bases at J; junction bases unmatched: 8. This CDR3 has 15 amino acids. Germline CDR1 reads LNHDA; CDR2 reads SQIVND (reference sequence). CDR3: CASSVGGTGVYGYTF. CDR3 DNA: TGTGCCAGTAGCGTGGGGGGGACAGGGGTCTATGGCTACACCTTC.